Here is one T cell receptor beta chain with its context. Its antigen is still unknown. Per-nucleotide qualities are absent, and no much larger clonotype sits a single base away. This specimen comes from a study of blood T cell repertoires in COVID-19 (dated by TCRdb to 2018 to 2020). A note on the overall study: The collaborator samples originated in the United States, Italy and Spain and spanned the acute and convalescent phases of COVID-19. The material from the prospective study consisted of cDNA or gDNA derived from T cells, B-cell-depleted T cells, or PBMCs. The dataset comprised deeply sampled blood TCRbeta repertoires from subjects exposed to, actively infected with, or recovered from COVID-19. A freely available public database, intended as a resource for researchers studying the immune response to SARS-CoV-2, is where the repertoires were released. Samples were obtained from the ongoing ImmuneRACE study (first 160 participants) and from about 1,300 subjects provided by 6 global collaborators. Sample metadata almost always included a de-identified subject ID, COVID-19 status, age in years and sex. HLA class I and class II types, where available, came from metadata supplied by the sample provider rather than from assay-based typing. On the study overall, not on this receptor specifically: Clinical and demographic metadata were provided uncurated, with the amount varying by source and participant.

TCRbeta CDR3 regions were amplified from genomic DNA by means of the immunoSEQ Assay, a bias-controlled multiplex PCR. For the original study's pipeline: Within the assay, amplification of reference gene primers was used to estimate how many nucleated cells each sample contained. To quantify the absolute abundance of each unique TCRbeta CDR3 rearrangement, sequence reads were collapsed and filtered. Productive Simpson clonality was computed per sample as the square root of Simpson's diversity index over productive rearrangements. TCRdb holds this immuneACCESS table with in-frame rearrangements only. Some clones are missing; in checked studies, unresolved V genes explain under half, and the rest has no known cause. V and J calls and clone size are those listed in that table; D and trimming were worked out from the DNA. Across this sample there are tens of thousands of clones, with 85% to 90% seen only once. The ten largest account for more than 4% of the sample.

Collaborating institutions collected whole blood in K2EDTA tubes following their own protocols. For TCRbeta analysis, collaborators shipped samples in one of three forms: frozen whole blood, isolated PBMCs, or DNA extracted from either of those sample types. The CDR3 runs 17 residues from the cysteine to the phenylalanine. Here the CDR3 DNA is all that survives: 51 bases in frame from base 1. Per the germline V gene, SGDLS is the CDR1 and YYNGEE is the CDR2. Trimming takes 0 bases off V and 4 bases off J; junction bases not matched to a gene: 10. The chain is assembled from TRBV9 and TRBJ2-1; 7 central nucleotides agree with TRBD1. The specimen was peripheral blood. This TCR came from a human donor in a cohort sampled during active COVID-19. The CDR3 corresponds to CASSVGFVGTAYNEQFF. The sequence in DNA is TGTGCCAGCAGCGTAGGTTTCGTCGGGACAGCATACAATGAGCAGTTCTTC.